The 31 T cell receptor beta chains reported below all come from one sample, sequenced in a study of cytomegalovirus exposure and HLA in healthy donors. The PCR was carried out with 60 Vbeta primers and 13 Jbeta primers. Clones were sequenced by immunoSEQ multiplex PCR, and TCRdb holds only the in-frame ones, with some missing. The data show around 100,000 clones, around two thirds seen once. The sequencing input was PBMCs. All receptors come from a man aged 25 to 40 in good health and CMV-seropositive.

This clone was seen a few times. The chain recombines TRBV5-8 with TRBJ2-3; 7 bases fit TRBD2. With 4 bases clipped from V and 2 bases from J, the junction kept 7 bases outside the gene matches. CDR1 SGHTS and CDR2 YDEGEE come from the germline V gene. The CDR3 loop spans 15 amino acids. DNA of the CDR3: TGTGCCAGCAGCCAAGCGGGGATTAACACAGATACGCAGTATTTT. Translated: CASSQAGINTDTQYF.

A few counts support this clone. V is TRBV2 and J is TRBJ1-2; 8 nucleotides line up with TRBD1. Losses at the gene ends were 5 bases for V and 4 bases for J; bases not matched to a gene: 3. Germline CDR1 and CDR2: SNHLY and FYNNEI. The CDR3 runs to 13 residues. The CDR3 nucleotides are TGTGCCAGCAGTAGTCAGGGGGCCTATGGCTACACCTTC. Protein: CASSSQGAYGYTF.

The rearrangement links TRBV11-2 to TRBJ2-7, with 11 bases lining up with TRBD1. CDR3 length equals 15 residues. The trim removed 4 bases at V and 7 bases at J, leaving 9 bases unmatched. From germline, CDR1 is SGHAT and CDR2 FQNNGV. This CDR3 reads CASSSWDRGVVEQYF. In DNA, the CDR3 is TGTGCCAGCAGCTCCTGGGACAGGGGGGTAGTAGAGCAGTACTTC.

V is TRBV9 and J is TRBJ2-3; 9 bases fit TRBD2. The CDR3 contains 16 residues. CDR1 is SGDLS and CDR2 is YYNGEE in the germline V gene. After removal of 1 base from V and 4 bases from J, the junction contained 7 bases not matched to a gene. The CDR3 loop is CASSVLAGNGADTQYF. CDR3 bases: TGTGCCAGCAGCGTACTAGCGGGAAATGGGGCAGATACGCAGTATTTT.

The V gene is TRBV6-1, the J gene TRBJ2-7, with 7 bases identical to TRBD1. The CDR3 runs to 13 residues. Germline V CDR1 and CDR2: MNHNS, SASEGT. Trimming took 7 bases from V and 3 from J; bases not matched to a gene: 6. The CDR3 DNA sequence: TGTGCCAGCACACAAGGGACAGTCTACGAGCAGTACTTC. Protein product: CASTQGTVYEQYF.

The chain couples TRBV29-1 to TRBJ2-5, with 12 bases lining up with TRBD2. V lost 6 bases, J lost 4 bases, and 12 bases stayed unmatched. CDR1 is SQVTM, CDR2 ANQGSEA, per germline. This CDR3 has 16 residues. In DNA, the CDR3 is TGCAGCGTCCGGAGACTAGCGGGGGACACGGGAGAGACCCAGTACTTC. As protein: CSVRRLAGDTGETQYF. Together with reference TRBV29-1 and TRBJ2-5, the CDR3 gives the full variable domain: SAVISQKPSRDICQRGTSLTIQCQVDSQVTMMFWYRQQPGQSLTLIATANQGSEATYESGFVIDKFPISRPNLTFSTLTVSNMSPEDSSIYLCSVRRLAGDTGETQYFGPGTRLLVL.

The chain uses TRBV9 and TRBJ2-7, with 8 nucleotides matching TRBD1. Germline-derived CDR1 and CDR2 are SGDLS and YYNGEE. This CDR3 contains 16 residues. V shed 4 bases, J shed 10 bases, and the junction held 19 bases outside the gene matches. The CDR3 bases are TGTGCCAGCAGCCCGAACCCGAACGGACAGGGTGAGGCCCAGTACTTC. Translated: CASSPNPNGQGEAQYF.

This chain uses TRBV7-9 with TRBJ1-6, with 9 bases that match TRBD1. Per the germline V gene, CDR1 is SEHNR and CDR2 is FQNEAQ (reference sequence). The CDR3 extends over 15 amino acids. The V and J ends lost 5 bases and 6 bases, in that order; junction bases with no gene match: 5. In DNA form, the CDR3 reads TGTGCCAGCAGCCCAGGACAGGGGATTAATTCACCCCTCCACTTT. It codes for CASSPGQGINSPLHF.

A note on this clone: The junction shows a germline mismatch at one end, possibly a read error. The chain links TRBV5-4 to TRBJ2-6; tentative D call: TRBD1 (6 bases). This CDR3 has 19 residues. CDR1 is SGHNT, CDR2 YYREEE, per germline (reference sequence). For the CDR3, the DNA is TGTGCCAGCAGCTTGTTGAGGGACACAGTATTCGACGGGGCCAACATCCTGACTTTC. Protein sequence: CASSLLRDTVFDGANILTF.

The rearrangement uses TRBV15 and TRBJ2-5, with TRBD2 matching 8 bases. The CDR3 runs 15 residues. Germline V gene data show CDR1 as LNHNV and CDR2 as YYDKDF (reference sequence). After removal of 0 bases from V and 4 bases from J, the junction contained 4 bases not matched to a gene. The CDR3 bases are TGTGCCACCAGCAGAGATCCGGCGGGGGGAGAGACCCAGTACTTC. Translating it yields CATSRDPAGGETQYF.

The chain carries TRBV2 and TRBJ2-3, with 7 bases that match TRBD1. The CDR3 contains 17 residues. V lost 9 bases and J lost 0; bases outside the gene matches: 15. Germline-derived CDR1 and CDR2 are SNHLY and FYNNEI. The CDR3, as DNA: TGTGCCAGTTTTGGGGACAGCGTTCAATCTAGCACAGATACGCAGTATTTT. Translating it yields CASFGDSVQSSTDTQYF. The variable domain in full, with the rest retrieved from reference TRBV2 and TRBJ2-3, is EPEVTQTPSHQVTQMGQEVILRCVPISNHLYFYWYRQILGQKVEFLVSFYNNEISEKSEIFDDQFSVERPDGSNFTLKIRSTKLEDSAMYFCASFGDSVQSSTDTQYFGPGTRLTVL.

The rearrangement links TRBV9 to TRBJ2-2, with a weak D call TRBD1 (6 bases). This CDR3 has 15 residues. V was pared by 4 bases and J by 4 bases, with 14 bases between. Germline CDR1 reads SGDLS; CDR2 reads YYNGEE. CDR3 residues: CASSYRTAVTGELFF. CDR3 DNA: TGTGCCAGCAGCTACCGGACAGCGGTCACCGGGGAGCTGTTTTTT.

The chain couples TRBV5-1 to TRBJ1-1, with D perhaps TRBD1 (6 bases). Trimming removed 0 bases from V and 6 bases from J, with 15 bases in between. The V gene's germline CDR1 is SGHRS and CDR2 YFSETQ. This CDR3 has 15 amino acids. The CDR3 region has the DNA TGCGCCAGCAGCTTGGGAGGGGGGGCCGAACCTGAAGCTTTCTTT. Residues: CASSLGGGAEPEAFF.

The rearrangement joins TRBV5-6 to TRBJ1-1, with a tentative D call TRBD1 (6 bases). The CDR3 runs 18 residues. The V end lost 6 bases, the J end lost 3 bases, and 27 bases lay between the germline ends. Germline V gene data show CDR1 as SGHDT and CDR2 as YYEEEE. The CDR3 spells CASTIKPTGGPRDTEAFF. The CDR3 region has the DNA TGTGCCAGCACCATCAAACCTACCGGGGGGCCCAGGGACACTGAAGCTTTCTTT.

Concerning this clone: Sequence at one end of the junction differs from germline and may be a read error. This rearrangement joins TRBV7-9 to TRBJ2-5, with 10 bases lining up with TRBD1. CDR1 is SEHNR, CDR2 FQNEAQ, per germline (reference sequence). The CDR3 contains 19 residues. In nucleotides, the CDR3 is TGTTCCAGCAGCTTTAGTGTGAGACAGGGGGCCGGACTCCAAGAGACCCAGTACTTC. Residues: CSSSFSVRQGAGLQETQYF.

This rearrangement joins TRBV7-9 to TRBJ1-2, with 7 bases identical to TRBD1. The germline V gene encodes CDR1 SEHNR and CDR2 FQNEAQ (reference sequence). There are 13 residues in the CDR3. V was clipped by 6 bases and J by 5 bases; unmatched bases: 6. The CDR3 here is CASRGTGAYGYTF. The CDR3, as DNA: TGTGCCAGCAGAGGTACAGGGGCGTATGGCTACACCTTC.

This rearrangement joins TRBV2 to TRBJ1-2, with D perhaps matching TRBD1 (5 bases). Trimming cost V 0 bases and J 4 bases, with 15 bases left between them. Germline CDR1 SNHLY, CDR2 FYNNEI. The CDR3 spans 16 residues. CDR3 coding DNA: TGTGCCAGCAGTGAAGCCCCCCAGTTAAGGGGCTATGGCTACACCTTC. This sequence encodes CASSEAPQLRGYGYTF.

The chain is built from TRBV2 and TRBJ1-1; 7 bases line up with TRBD1. Trimming at V came to 4 bases and at J to 4 bases, leaving 6 bases not matched to a gene. Germline lookup yields CDR1 SNHLY and CDR2 FYNNEI. CDR3 length equals 14 residues. CDR3 in amino acids: CASSVWQGGTEAFF. Here the CDR3 DNA reads TGTGCCAGCAGTGTATGGCAGGGGGGCACTGAAGCTTTCTTT.

The chain has TRBV6-4 and TRBJ1-1; TRBD1 agrees at 7 bases. The CDR3 has 12 residues. V shed 6 bases, J shed 4 bases, and the junction held 2 bases outside the gene matches. Germline V gene lookup returns CDR1 MRHNA and CDR2 SNTAGT. The DNA of the CDR3 is TGTGCCAGCAGCTCAGGGGGCACTGAAGCTTTCTTT. It codes for CASSSGGTEAFF.

This clone was seen a handful of times. In DNA, the CDR3 is TGCGCCAGCAGCTTTCGCCTAGCGGGGGCACTCCAAGAGACCCAGTACTTC. It translates to CASSFRLAGALQETQYF. The V gene is TRBV5-1, the J gene TRBJ2-5; the match to TRBD2 covers 10 bases. J was trimmed by 1 base and V by 2 bases; bases with no gene match: 8. This CDR3 is 17 amino acids long. Germline-derived CDR1 and CDR2 are SGHRS and YFSETQ. Drawing the rest from reference TRBV5-1 and TRBJ2-5, the complete variable domain is KAGVTQTPRYLIKTRGQQVTLSCSPISGHRSVSWYQQTPGQGLQFLFEYFSETQRNKGNFPGRFSGRQFSNSRSEMNVSTLELGDSALYLCASSFRLAGALQETQYFGPGTRLLVL.

V and J are TRBV5-1 and TRBJ2-1, with D perhaps TRBD1 (5 bases). The V gene lost 0 bases and the J gene lost 3 bases, with 10 bases spanning the gap. Germline values: CDR1 SGHRS, CDR2 YFSETQ. CDR3 length: 15 residues. In DNA, the CDR3 is TGCGCCAGCAGCTTGGCCAGGGATTACTACAATGAGCAGTTCTTC. Encoded protein: CASSLARDYYNEQFF.

This chain joins TRBV20-1 and TRBJ2-7; possible D gene TRBD1, 5 bases. V was trimmed by 7 bases and J by 0 bases, leaving 7 bases between them. Germline V lookup: CDR1 DFQATT, CDR2 SNEGSKA (reference sequence). There are 11 residues in the CDR3. The CDR3 DNA sequence: TGCAGTGGGGGCACCTCCTACGAGCAGTACTTC. As protein: CSGGTSYEQYF.

This chain connects TRBV27 to TRBJ1-2; tentative D call: TRBD1 (5 bases). The CDR3 is made up of 14 amino acids. The V end was cut by 4 bases, the J end by 0 bases, with 9 bases between. Germline lookup yields CDR1 MNHEY and CDR2 SMNVEV (reference sequence). In DNA, the CDR3 is TGTGCCAGCAGTTCCGGACACCCTAACTATGGCTACACCTTC. Residues: CASSSGHPNYGYTF.

This chain joins TRBV4-1 and TRBJ2-5; D may be TRBD1 (5 bases). The CDR3 runs to 14 residues. Germline V CDR1 and CDR2: MGHRA, YSYEKL. The V end was cut by 4 bases, the J end by 5 bases, with 14 bases between. Here the CDR3 reads CASSPRTLAETQYF. DNA of the CDR3: TGCGCCAGCAGCCCTCGGACATTGGCTGAGACCCAGTACTTC.

The J gene is TRBJ2-3, the V gene TRBV2, with no clear D. The germline gives CDR1 SNHLY, CDR2 FYNNEI. Trimming cost V 6 bases and J 10 bases, with 17 bases left between them. CDR3 length equals 13 residues. The CDR3 DNA sequence: TGTGCCAGCAGCGCACAGAACAAAGCCCCGCAGTATTTT. Translating it yields CASSAQNKAPQYF.

The chain recombines TRBV9 with TRBJ2-1, with TRBD2 matching over 8 bases. From germline, CDR1 is SGDLS and CDR2 YYNGEE. The length of the CDR3 is 14 residues. V lost 2 bases to trimming and J lost 5 bases; unmatched junction nucleotides: 3. CDR3 sequence reads: CASSVYGGDNEQFF. CDR3 DNA sequence: TGTGCCAGCAGCGTCTACGGGGGGGACAATGAGCAGTTCTTC.

Of note for this clone: A junction end diverges from the germline sequence, so it may reflect a read error. The rearrangement uses TRBV19 and TRBJ2-7; 10 bases map to TRBD1. Germline V lookup: CDR1 LNHDA, CDR2 SQIVND (reference sequence). This CDR3 region has 13 residues. The CDR3 sequence is CASSPRDRGRWDF. CDR3 coding DNA: TGTGCCAGTAGTCCCCGGGACAGGGGCCGCTGGGACTTC.

V and J are TRBV5-5 and TRBJ1-2; the D is unclear. Germline V CDR1 and CDR2: SGHKS, YYEKEE (reference sequence). Trimming removed 0 bases at V and 0 bases at J, with 9 bases between. The CDR3 has 15 residues. The CDR3 sequence is CASSLVAVTNYGYTF. DNA for the CDR3: TGTGCCAGCAGCTTGGTGGCCGTGACTAACTATGGCTACACCTTC.

This clone was counted a single time. The chain has TRBV6-5 and TRBJ1-5; 8 bases are shared with TRBD1. This CDR3 comprises 14 residues. V was clipped by 7 bases and J by 0 bases; unmatched bases: 2. CDR1 is MNHEY, CDR2 SVGAGI, per germline. CDR3 in amino acids: CASTTGGSNQPQHF. The CDR3 coding sequence is TGTGCCAGCACTACAGGGGGTAGCAATCAGCCCCAGCATTTT.

This clone occurred a few times. The rearrangement joins TRBV7-8 to TRBJ2-3; 7 positions agree with TRBD2. The CDR3 sequence is 14 residues long. The J segment lost 4 bases and the V segment lost 3 bases, leaving 4 bases of the junction unmatched. The germline V gene encodes CDR1 SGHVS and CDR2 FQNEAQ. CDR3 loop: CASSLGGVSDTQYF. CDR3 sequence (DNA): TGTGCCAGCAGCTTGGGGGGGGTCTCAGATACGCAGTATTTT. The full variable domain, in which reference TRBV7-8 and TRBJ2-3 provide the parts outside the CDR3, is GAGVSQSPRYKVAKRGQDVALRCDPISGHVSLFWYQQALGQGPEFLTYFQNEAQLDKSGLPSDRFFAERPEGSVSTLKIQRTQQEDSAVYLCASSLGGVSDTQYFGPGTRLTVL.

For this clone: Other DNA sequences in the sample encode the same CDR3. CDR3 DNA: TGTGCCAGCAGCCGGACAGGAACAGATACGCAGTATTTT. This encodes CASSRTGTDTQYF. The gene calls are TRBV6-5 and TRBJ2-3, with TRBD1 identical over 7 bases. The CDR3 has 13 amino acids. Germline trimming cut 6 bases from V and 3 bases from J; bases unmatched to any gene: 3. CDR1 MNHEY and CDR2 SVGAGI come from the germline V gene.